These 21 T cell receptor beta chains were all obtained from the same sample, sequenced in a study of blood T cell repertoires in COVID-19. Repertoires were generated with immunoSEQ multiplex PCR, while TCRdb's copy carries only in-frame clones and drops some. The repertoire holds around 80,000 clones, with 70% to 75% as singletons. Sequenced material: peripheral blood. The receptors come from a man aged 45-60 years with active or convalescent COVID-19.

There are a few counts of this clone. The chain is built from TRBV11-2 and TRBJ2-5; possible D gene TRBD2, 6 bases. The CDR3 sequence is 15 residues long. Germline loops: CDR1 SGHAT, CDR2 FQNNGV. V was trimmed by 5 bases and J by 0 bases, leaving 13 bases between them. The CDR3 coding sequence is TGTGCCAGCAGCCTTCCGGGGGAACACCAAGAGACCCAGTACTTC. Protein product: CASSLPGEHQETQYF.

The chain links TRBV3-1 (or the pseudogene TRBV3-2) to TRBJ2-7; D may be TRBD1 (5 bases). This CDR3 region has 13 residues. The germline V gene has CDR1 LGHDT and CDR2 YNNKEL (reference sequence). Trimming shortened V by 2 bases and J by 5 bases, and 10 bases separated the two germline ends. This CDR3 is CASSQNQGNEQYF. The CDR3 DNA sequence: TGTGCCAGCAGCCAAAATCAGGGTAACGAGCAGTACTTC.

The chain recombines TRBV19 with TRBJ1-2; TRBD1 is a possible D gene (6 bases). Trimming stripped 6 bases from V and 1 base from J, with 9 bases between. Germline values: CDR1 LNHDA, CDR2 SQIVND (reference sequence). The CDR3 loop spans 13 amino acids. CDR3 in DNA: TGTGCCAGTAGCCCACAGGGTAACTATGGCTACACCTTC. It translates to CASSPQGNYGYTF.

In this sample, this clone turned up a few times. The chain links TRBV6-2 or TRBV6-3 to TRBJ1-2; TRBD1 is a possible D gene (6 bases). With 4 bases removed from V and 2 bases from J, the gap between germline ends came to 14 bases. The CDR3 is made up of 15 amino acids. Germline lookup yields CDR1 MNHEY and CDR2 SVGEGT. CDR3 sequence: CASSFHQGTNYGYTF. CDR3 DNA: TGTGCCAGCAGTTTCCACCAGGGGACGAACTATGGCTACACCTTC.

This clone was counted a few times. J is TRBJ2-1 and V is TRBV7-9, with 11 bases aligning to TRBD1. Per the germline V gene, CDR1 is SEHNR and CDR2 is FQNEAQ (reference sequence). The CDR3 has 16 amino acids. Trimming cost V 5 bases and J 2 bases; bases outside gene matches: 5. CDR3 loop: CASSPRDRGAYNEQFF. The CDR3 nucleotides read TGTGCCAGCAGCCCCCGGGACAGGGGGGCCTACAATGAGCAGTTCTTC.

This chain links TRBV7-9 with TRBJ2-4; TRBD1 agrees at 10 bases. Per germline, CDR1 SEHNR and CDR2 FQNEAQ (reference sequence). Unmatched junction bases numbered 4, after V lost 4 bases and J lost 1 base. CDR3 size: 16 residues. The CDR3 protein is CASSSTGGIAKNIQYF. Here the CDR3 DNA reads TGTGCCAGCAGCTCGACAGGGGGCATTGCCAAAAACATTCAGTACTTC.

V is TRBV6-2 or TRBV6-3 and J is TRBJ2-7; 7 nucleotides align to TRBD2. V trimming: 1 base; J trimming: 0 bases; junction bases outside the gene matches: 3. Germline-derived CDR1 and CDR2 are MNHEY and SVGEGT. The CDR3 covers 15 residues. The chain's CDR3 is CASSYLGTNSYEQYF. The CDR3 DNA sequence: TGTGCCAGCAGTTACTTGGGGACTAACTCCTACGAGCAGTACTTC.

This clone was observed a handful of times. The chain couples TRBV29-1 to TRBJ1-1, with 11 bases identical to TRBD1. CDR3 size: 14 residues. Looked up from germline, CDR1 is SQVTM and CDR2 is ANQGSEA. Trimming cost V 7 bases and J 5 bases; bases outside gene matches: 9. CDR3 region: CSARTGGAGTEAFF. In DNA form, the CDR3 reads TGCAGCGCCCGGACAGGGGGCGCCGGAACTGAAGCTTTCTTT. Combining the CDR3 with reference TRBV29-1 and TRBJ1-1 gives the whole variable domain SAVISQKPSRDICQRGTSLTIQCQVDSQVTMMFWYRQQPGQSLTLIATANQGSEATYESGFVIDKFPISRPNLTFSTLTVSNMSPEDSSIYLCSARTGGAGTEAFFGQGTRLTVV.

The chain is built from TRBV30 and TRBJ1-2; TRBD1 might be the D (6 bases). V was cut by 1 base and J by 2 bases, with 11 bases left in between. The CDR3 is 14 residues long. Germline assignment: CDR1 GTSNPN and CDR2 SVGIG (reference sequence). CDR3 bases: TGTGCCTGGAGTGCCGGGGACATAAACTATGGCTACACCTTC. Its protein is CAWSAGDINYGYTF.

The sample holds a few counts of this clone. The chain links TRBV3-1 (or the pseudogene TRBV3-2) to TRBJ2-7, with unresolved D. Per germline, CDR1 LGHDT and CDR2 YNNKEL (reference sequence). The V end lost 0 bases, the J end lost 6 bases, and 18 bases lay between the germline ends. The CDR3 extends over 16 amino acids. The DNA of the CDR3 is TGTGCCAGCAGCCAAGAGGAGAGAGACCCACCGTTCGAGCAGTACTTC. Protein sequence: CASSQEERDPPFEQYF.

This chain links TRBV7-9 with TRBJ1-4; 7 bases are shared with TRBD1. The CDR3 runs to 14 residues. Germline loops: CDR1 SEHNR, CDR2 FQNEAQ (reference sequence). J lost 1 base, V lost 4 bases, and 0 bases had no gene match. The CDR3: CASSWTGTNEKLFF. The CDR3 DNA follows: TGTGCCAGCAGCTGGACAGGAACTAATGAAAAACTGTTTTTT.

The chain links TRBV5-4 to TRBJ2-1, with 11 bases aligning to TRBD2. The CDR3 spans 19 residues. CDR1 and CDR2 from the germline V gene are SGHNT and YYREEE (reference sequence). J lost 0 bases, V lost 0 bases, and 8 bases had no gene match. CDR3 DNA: TGTGCCAGCAGCTTGGGAACTAGCGGGGGCGATAGCTCCTACAATGAGCAGTTCTTC. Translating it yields CASSLGTSGGDSSYNEQFF.

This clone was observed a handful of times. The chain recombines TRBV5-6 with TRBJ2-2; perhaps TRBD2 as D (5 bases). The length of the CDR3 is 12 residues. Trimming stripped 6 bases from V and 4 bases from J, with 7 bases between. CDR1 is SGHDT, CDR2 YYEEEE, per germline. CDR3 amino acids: CASTGVTGELFF. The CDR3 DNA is TGTGCCAGCACCGGGGTCACCGGGGAGCTGTTTTTT.

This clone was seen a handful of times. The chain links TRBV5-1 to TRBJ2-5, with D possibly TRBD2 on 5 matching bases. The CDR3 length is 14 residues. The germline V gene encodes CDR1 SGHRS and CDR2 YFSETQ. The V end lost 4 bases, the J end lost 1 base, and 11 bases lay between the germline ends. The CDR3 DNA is TGCGCCAGCAGCCCCGGACTGCCCCAAGAGACCCAGTACTTC. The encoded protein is CASSPGLPQETQYF.

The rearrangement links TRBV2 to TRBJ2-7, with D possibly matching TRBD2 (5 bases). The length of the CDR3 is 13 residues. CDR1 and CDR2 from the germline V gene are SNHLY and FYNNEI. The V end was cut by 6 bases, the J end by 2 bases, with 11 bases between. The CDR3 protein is CASSPLGAYEQYF. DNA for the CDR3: TGTGCCAGCAGCCCGCTCGGGGCCTACGAGCAGTACTTC.

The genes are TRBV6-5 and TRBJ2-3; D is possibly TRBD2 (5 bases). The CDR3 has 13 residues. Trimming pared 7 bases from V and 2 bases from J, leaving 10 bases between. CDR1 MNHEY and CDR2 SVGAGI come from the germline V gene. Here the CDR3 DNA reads TGTGCCAGCAAGCTAGCCGTCACAGATACGCAGTATTTT. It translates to CASKLAVTDTQYF.

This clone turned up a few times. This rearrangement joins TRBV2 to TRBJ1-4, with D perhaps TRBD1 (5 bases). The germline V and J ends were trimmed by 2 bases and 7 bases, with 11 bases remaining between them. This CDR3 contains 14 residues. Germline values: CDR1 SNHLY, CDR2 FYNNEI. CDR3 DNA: TGTGCCAGCAGTGAAAGGGGAGGTAGTGAAAAACTGTTTTTT. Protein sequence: CASSERGGSEKLFF. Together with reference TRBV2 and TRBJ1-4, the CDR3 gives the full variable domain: EPEVTQTPSHQVTQMGQEVILRCVPISNHLYFYWYRQILGQKVEFLVSFYNNEISEKSEIFDDQFSVERPDGSNFTLKIRSTKLEDSAMYFCASSERGGSEKLFFGSGTQLSVL.

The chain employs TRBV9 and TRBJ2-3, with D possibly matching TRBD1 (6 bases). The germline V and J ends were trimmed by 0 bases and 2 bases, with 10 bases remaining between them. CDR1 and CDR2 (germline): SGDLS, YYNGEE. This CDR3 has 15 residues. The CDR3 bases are TGTGCCAGCAGCGTAGATGGGGGCTCCACAGATACGCAGTATTTT. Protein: CASSVDGGSTDTQYF.

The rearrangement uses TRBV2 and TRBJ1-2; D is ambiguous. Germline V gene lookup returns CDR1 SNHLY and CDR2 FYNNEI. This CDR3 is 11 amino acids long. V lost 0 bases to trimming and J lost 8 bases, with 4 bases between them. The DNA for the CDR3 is TGTGCCAGCAGTGAAGCCGGGGGCTACACCTTC. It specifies CASSEAGGYTF.

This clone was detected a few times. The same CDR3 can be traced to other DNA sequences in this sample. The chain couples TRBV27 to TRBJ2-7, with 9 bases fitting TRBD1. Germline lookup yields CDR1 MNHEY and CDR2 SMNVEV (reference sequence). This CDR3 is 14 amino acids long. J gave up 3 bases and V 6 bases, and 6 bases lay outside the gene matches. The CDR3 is CASSLQGANYEQYF. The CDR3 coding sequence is TGTGCCAGCAGCTTACAGGGGGCCAACTACGAGCAGTACTTC.

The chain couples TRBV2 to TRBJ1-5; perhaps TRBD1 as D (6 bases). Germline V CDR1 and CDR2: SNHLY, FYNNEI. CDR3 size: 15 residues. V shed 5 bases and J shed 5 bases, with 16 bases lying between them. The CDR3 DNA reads TGTGCCAGCAGTTTGTTAGGGGGAGTCGATCAGCCCCAGCATTTT. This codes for CASSLLGGVDQPQHF.